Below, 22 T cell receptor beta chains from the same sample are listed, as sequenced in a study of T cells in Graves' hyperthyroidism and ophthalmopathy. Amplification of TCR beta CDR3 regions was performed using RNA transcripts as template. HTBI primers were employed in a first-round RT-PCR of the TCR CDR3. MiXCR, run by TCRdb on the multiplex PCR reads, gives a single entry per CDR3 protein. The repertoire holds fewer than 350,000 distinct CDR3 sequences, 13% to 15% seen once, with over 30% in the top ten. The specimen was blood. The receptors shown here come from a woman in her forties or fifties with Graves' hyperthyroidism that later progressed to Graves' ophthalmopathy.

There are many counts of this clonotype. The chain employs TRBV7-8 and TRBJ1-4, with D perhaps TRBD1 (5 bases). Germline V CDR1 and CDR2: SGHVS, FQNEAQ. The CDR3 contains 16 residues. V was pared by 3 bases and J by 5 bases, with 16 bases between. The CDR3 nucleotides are TGTGCCAGCAGCTTCCTAAAAGGGGCCACGAATGAAAAACTGTTTTTT. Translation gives CASSFLKGATNEKLFF.

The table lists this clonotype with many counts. This CDR3 is CASSQEVGTSGRHSYEQYF. CDR3 nucleotides: TGTGCCAGCAGCCAAGAGGTTGGGACTAGCGGGCGACATTCCTACGAGCAGTACTTC. The J gene is TRBJ2-7, the V gene TRBV3-1; 12 nucleotides match TRBD2. Germline V gene sequence: CDR1 LGHDT, CDR2 YNNKEL (reference sequence). This CDR3 has 19 residues. The J segment lost 1 base and the V segment lost 0 bases, leaving 10 bases of the junction unmatched.

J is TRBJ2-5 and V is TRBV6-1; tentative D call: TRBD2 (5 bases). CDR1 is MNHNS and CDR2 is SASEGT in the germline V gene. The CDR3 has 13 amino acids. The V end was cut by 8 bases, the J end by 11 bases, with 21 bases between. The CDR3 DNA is TGTGCCAGCGGGCCCTCGACTATAAGAGAGCAGTACTTC. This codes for CASGPSTIREQYF.

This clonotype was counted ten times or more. The CDR3 DNA sequence: TGTGCCAGCAGCGGGGGACTAGCGGTCTACGAGCAGTACTTC. Protein: CASSGGLAVYEQYF. This sequence joins TRBV11-2 and TRBJ2-7, with 11 bases fitting TRBD2. Unmatched junction bases numbered 3, after V lost 5 bases and J lost 3 bases. CDR3 size: 14 residues. Germline V CDR1 and CDR2: SGHAT, FQNNGV.

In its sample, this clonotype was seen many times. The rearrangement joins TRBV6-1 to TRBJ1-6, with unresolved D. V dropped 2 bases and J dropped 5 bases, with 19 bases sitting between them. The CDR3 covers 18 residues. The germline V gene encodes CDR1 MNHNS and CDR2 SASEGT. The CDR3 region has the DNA TGTGCCAGCAGTGAACGCAGGTCAGGCCTGTCCAATAATTCACCCCTCCACTTT. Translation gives CASSERRSGLSNNSPLHF.

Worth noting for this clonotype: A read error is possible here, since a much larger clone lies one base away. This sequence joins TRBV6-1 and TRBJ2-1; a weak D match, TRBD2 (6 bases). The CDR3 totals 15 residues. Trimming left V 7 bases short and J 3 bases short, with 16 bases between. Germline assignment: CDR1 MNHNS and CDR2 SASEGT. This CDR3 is CASTFGLWSYNEQFF. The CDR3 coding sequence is TGTGCCAGCACCTTCGGACTATGGAGCTACAATGAGCAGTTCTTC.

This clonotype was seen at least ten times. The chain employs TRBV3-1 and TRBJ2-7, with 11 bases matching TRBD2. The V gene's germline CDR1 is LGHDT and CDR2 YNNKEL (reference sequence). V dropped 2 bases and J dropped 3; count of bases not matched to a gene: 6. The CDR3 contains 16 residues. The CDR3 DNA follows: TGTGCCAGCAGCCAATCACGACTAGCGGGATACTACGAGCAGTACTTC. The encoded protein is CASSQSRLAGYYEQYF.

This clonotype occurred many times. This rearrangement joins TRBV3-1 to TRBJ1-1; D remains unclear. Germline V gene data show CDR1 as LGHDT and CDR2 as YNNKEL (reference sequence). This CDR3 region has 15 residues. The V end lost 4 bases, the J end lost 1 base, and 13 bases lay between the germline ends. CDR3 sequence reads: CASSPPWTENTEAFF. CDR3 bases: TGTGCCAGCAGCCCTCCCTGGACTGAGAACACTGAAGCTTTCTTT.

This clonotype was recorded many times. The CDR3: CASSLFLAGDEQYF. As DNA, the CDR3 is TGTGCCAGCAGTTTATTCCTAGCGGGAGACGAGCAGTACTTC. The rearrangement joins TRBV27 to TRBJ2-7, with 10 bases identical to TRBD2. J gave up 5 bases and V 1 base, and 2 bases lay outside the gene matches. From germline, CDR1 is MNHEY and CDR2 SMNVEV (reference sequence). The CDR3 runs to 14 residues.

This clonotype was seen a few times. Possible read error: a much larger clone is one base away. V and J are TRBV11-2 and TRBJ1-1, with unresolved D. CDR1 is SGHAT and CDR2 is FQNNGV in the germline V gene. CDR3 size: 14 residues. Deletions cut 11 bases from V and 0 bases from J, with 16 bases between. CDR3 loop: CAGAQVGLNTEAFF. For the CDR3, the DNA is TGTGCCGGCGCCCAGGTCGGACTGAACACTGAAGCTTTCTTT.

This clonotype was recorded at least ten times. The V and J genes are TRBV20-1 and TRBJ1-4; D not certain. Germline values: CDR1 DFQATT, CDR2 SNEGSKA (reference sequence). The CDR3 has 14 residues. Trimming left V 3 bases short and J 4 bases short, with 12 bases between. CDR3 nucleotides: TGCAGTGCTAGGGGCGCCGGGTTTAATGAAAAACTGTTTTTT. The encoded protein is CSARGAGFNEKLFF.

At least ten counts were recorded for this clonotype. The CDR3, as DNA: TGTGCCAGCAGTTCGGACAGGAACCAAGAGACCCAGTACTTC. It translates to CASSSDRNQETQYF. The gene calls are TRBV2 and TRBJ2-5; TRBD1 matches at 7 bases. This CDR3 is built from 14 residues. Germline values: CDR1 SNHLY, CDR2 FYNNEI. J gave up 0 bases and V 5 bases, and 3 bases lay outside the gene matches.

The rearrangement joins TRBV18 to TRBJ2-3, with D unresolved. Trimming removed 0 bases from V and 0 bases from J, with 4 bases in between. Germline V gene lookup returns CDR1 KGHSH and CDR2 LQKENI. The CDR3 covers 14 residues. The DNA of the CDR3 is TGTGCCAGCTCACCACCTTCTAGCACAGATACGCAGTATTTT. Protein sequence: CASSPPSSTDTQYF.

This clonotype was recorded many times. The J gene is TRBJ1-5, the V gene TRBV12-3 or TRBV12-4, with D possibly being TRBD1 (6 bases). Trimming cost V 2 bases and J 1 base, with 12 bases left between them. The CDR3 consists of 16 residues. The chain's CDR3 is CASSLSVGQSNQPQHF. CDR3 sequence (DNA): TGTGCCAGCAGTTTATCCGTTGGACAGAGCAATCAGCCCCAGCATTTT.

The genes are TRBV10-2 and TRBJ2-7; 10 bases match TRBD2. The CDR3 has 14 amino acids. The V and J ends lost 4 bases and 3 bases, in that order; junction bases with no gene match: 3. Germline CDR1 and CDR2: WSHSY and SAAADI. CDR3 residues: CASSVTSGNYEQYF. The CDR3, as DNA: TGCGCCAGCAGTGTAACTAGCGGGAACTACGAGCAGTACTTC.

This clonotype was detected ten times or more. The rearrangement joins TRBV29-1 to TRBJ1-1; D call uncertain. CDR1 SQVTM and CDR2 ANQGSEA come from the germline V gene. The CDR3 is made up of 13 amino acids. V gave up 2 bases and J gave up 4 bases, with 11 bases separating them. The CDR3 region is CSVELGFGTEAFF. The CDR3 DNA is TGCAGCGTTGAACTGGGATTTGGCACTGAAGCTTTCTTT.

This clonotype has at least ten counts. The CDR3 is CASSFQDGRYEQYF. The CDR3 bases are TGTGCCAGCAGTTTCCAGGACGGGCGATACGAGCAGTACTTC. The chain recombines TRBV27 with TRBJ2-7; unclear D gene. The CDR3 spans 14 residues. Trimming removed 3 bases at V and 4 bases at J, with 13 bases between. Germline CDR1 MNHEY, CDR2 SMNVEV (reference sequence).

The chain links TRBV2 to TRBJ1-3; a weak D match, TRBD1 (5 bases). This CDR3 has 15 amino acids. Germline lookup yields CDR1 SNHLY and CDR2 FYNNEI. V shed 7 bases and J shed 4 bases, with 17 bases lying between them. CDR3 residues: CASTLSQGPGNTIYF. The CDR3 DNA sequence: TGTGCCAGCACCCTGTCCCAGGGCCCCGGAAACACCATATATTTT.

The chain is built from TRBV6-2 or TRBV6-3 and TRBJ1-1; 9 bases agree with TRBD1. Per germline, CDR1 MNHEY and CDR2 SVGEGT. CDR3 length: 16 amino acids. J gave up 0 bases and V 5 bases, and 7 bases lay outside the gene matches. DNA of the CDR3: TGTGCCAGCAGTCCCGGGACAGGGAGGGTGAACACTGAAGCTTTCTTT. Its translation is CASSPGTGRVNTEAFF.

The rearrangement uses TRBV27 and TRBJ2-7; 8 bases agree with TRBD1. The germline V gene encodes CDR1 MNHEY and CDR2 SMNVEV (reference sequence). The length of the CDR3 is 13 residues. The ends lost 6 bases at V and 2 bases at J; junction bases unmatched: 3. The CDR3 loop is CASRLDRAYEQYF. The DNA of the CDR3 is TGTGCCAGCAGGCTGGACAGGGCCTACGAGCAGTACTTC.

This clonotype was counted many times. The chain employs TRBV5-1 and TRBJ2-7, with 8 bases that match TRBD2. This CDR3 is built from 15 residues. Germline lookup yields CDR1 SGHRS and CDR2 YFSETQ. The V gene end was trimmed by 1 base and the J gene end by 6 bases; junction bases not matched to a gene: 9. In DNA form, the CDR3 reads TGCGCCAGCAGCTTGCGACTAGCGCGAGGCTCCGAGCAGTACTTC. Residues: CASSLRLARGSEQYF.

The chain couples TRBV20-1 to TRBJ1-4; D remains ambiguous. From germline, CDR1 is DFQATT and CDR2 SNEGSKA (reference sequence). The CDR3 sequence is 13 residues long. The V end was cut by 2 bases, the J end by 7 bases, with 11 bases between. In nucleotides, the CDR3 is TGCAGTGCTAGATATGTTCGACGTGAAAAACTGTTTTTT. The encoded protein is CSARYVRREKLFF.